The present TCR beta chain was sequenced within a study of T-cell reconstitution after alpha-beta-depleted transplantation in children. Study conclusions and caveats: Recipient T cells and thymic progenitors that survived were the source of the high TCRbeta diversity seen at day 60 in some patients. Counts and diversity of T cells one year after transplant came mostly from newly produced T cells. Reportedly, only several hundred clones from non-depleted graft cells drove alpha-beta T-cell counts at about two months.

Unique molecular identifiers were incorporated during preparation of the TCRbeta library. TCRdb independently ran MiXCR on the PCR reads; one entry per CDR3 protein. The profile shows about 830,000 distinct CDR3 sequences, around 17% of them singletons. Trimming left V 9 bases short and J 0 bases short, with 11 bases between. The CDR3 is made up of 14 amino acids. CDR1 and CDR2 from the germline V gene are WSHSY and SAAADI. A remark on this clonotype: Its antigen is not known.

This sequence joins TRBV10-2 and TRBJ2-2, with no clear D. The input for sequencing was PBMCs, mostly from graft donor cells, taken 360 days after TCRalphabeta/CD19-depleted stem cell transplant. The sequence was collected from a male patient aged 5 to 17 who had a stem cell transplant for acute lymphoblastic leukemia, so the T cells may come from the graft donor. CDR3 sequence reads: CASGAFANTGELFF. The CDR3 nucleotides are TGCGCCAGTGGAGCGTTCGCGAACACCGGGGAGCTGTTTTTT.